These T cell receptor beta chains were read from a single sample in a study of blood T cell repertoires in COVID-19. Some clones are missing from TCRdb's copy, which holds only in-frame ones; the method was immunoSEQ multiplex PCR. This table holds over 200,000 clones, approximately 92% found once. Sequencing was carried out using peripheral blood. Receptors were obtained from a person aged 18-30 years with COVID-19, enrolled during active disease. CDR3s include the opening cysteine and the closing phenylalanine or tryptophan. A D gene is named only where the DNA matches it firmly. Not every row has a clone size; where given, it reads once, few, many or a size class.

NA	TRBJ2-2	TRBV7-2	NA	TGTGCCAGCAGCTTAAGGGGCCGGAACACCGGGGAGCTGTTTTTT	CASSLRGRNTGELFF
NA	TRBJ1-1	TRBV10-3	NA	TGTGCCATCAGTGAGGGGGGGGGATCAGGCGCTGAAGCTTTCTTT	CAISEGGGSGAEAFF
NA	TRBJ2-7	TRBV27	NA	TGTGCCAGCAGTACCCATGGGAGGTACTTC	CASSTHGRYF
NA	TRBJ1-6	TRBV9	NA	TGTGCCAGCAGCGTAGATCCGGAGTCACCCCTCCACTTT	CASSVDPESPLHF
NA	TRBJ2-3	TRBV7-3	once	TGTGCCAGCAGCTTGGGACATGGTTACTTTACTAGCACAGATACGCAGTATTTT	CASSLGHGYFTSTDTQYF
TRBD1	TRBJ2-7	TRBV7-2	NA	TGTGCCAGCAGCTTAGGGACAGGGAGCCACGAGCAGTACTTC	CASSLGTGSHEQYF
TRBD1	TRBJ1-6	TRBV11-2	NA	TGTGCCAGCACCGGGGGGGACAGGGGGCTAAATTCACCCCTCCACTTT	CASTGGDRGLNSPLHF
TRBD1	TRBJ2-5	TRBV19	NA	TGTGCCAGTAGTATAGGCGGACAGGGGGACGTACAAGAGACCCAGTACTTC	CASSIGGQGDVQETQYF
TRBD1	TRBJ2-2	TRBV7-8	NA	TGTGCCAGCAGCTTACCCTTCGACAGGGTCGACACCGGGGAGCTGTTTTTT	CASSLPFDRVDTGELFF
TRBD1	TRBJ1-1	TRBV2	NA	TGTGCCAGCAATGGGGACAGAACGAACACTGAAGCTTTCTTT	CASNGDRTNTEAFF
TRBD1	TRBJ1-1	TRBV5-4	NA	TGTGCCAGCAGCCCGGACAGGGCGAACACTGAAGCTTTCTTT	CASSPDRANTEAFF
NA	TRBJ1-1	TRBV6-2/TRBV6-3	NA	TGTGCCAGCAGTAAACGGGGGGGGTTGGTTACTGAAGCTTTCTTT	CASSKRGGLVTEAFF
NA	TRBJ1-5	TRBV7-2	NA	TGTGCCAGCAGCTTATGGGGCCGTGGGGACAATCAGCCCCAGCATTTT	CASSLWGRGDNQPQHF
TRBD2	TRBJ2-7	TRBV10-3	once	TGTGCCATCAGTGAGTCGAGGACTAGCGGACCTTACGAGCAGTACTTC	CAISESRTSGPYEQYF
TRBD1	TRBJ2-7	TRBV19	NA	TGTGCCAGTAAGCAGGGGGACCTTGGGCCCTACGAGCAGTACTTC	CASKQGDLGPYEQYF
NA	TRBJ2-3	TRBV21-1	NA	TGTGCCAGCAGCAAAGGGGCTAGCGGGAGGATGGGAACAGATACGCAGTATTTT	CASSKGASGRMGTDTQYF
NA	TRBJ2-5	TRBV25-1	NA	TGTGCCAGCAGCCGAAGGGGCACTTTACAAGAGACCCAGTACTTC	CASSRRGTLQETQYF
TRBD2	TRBJ2-5	TRBV28	NA	TGTGCCAGCAGCAGGTGGGGGGGTATCGGGTACTTC	CASSRWGGIGYF
NA	TRBJ2-7	TRBV19	NA	TGTGCCAGTAGTATCTCCAGGGGCCCCAGCCCCTACGAGCAGTACTTC	CASSISRGPSPYEQYF
NA	TRBJ2-5	TRBV9	NA	TGTGCCAGCAGTGCAGGGTTCCCAGAGACCCAGTACTTC	CASSAGFPETQYF
TRBD2	TRBJ2-4	TRBV5-6	NA	TGTGCCAGCAGCCCGGAGGACCCAATAGCGGGTAAAAACATTCAGTACTTC	CASSPEDPIAGKNIQYF
NA	TRBJ1-1	TRBV27	NA	TGTGCCAGCAGCCAAACAGGGCTACCTGAAGCTTTCTTT	CASSQTGLPEAFF
TRBD2	TRBJ2-1	TRBV3-1/TRBV3-2	NA	TGTGCCAGCAGCCTAGCGGGAGAGGAGCAGTTCTTC	CASSLAGEEQFF
NA	TRBJ2-1	TRBV5-6	NA	TGTGCCAGCAGCTTGGGTGGCTTGTCCTACAATGAGCAGTTCTTC	CASSLGGLSYNEQFF
TRBD1	TRBJ1-5	TRBV6-2/TRBV6-3	NA	TGTGCCAGCAGTTATAACGACAGGGGGCTTGGCAATCAGCCCCAGCATTTT	CASSYNDRGLGNQPQHF
NA	TRBJ1-2	TRBV14	NA	TGTGCCAGCAGCCCTCTCCTTAGGGGCTATGGCTACACCTTC	CASSPLLRGYGYTF
NA	TRBJ2-1	TRBV5-6	NA	TGTGCCAGCAGCTTGGTGGTAGAAAACAATGAGCAGTTCTTC	CASSLVVENNEQFF
TRBD1	TRBJ2-2	TRBV7-9	NA	TGTGCCAGCCAAAGGACAGGGGGCGCTTATGGGGAGCTGTTTTTT	CASQRTGGAYGELFF
TRBD1	TRBJ2-7	TRBV13	NA	TGTGCCAGCGGGACGGGGACAGGTCCTTACGAGCAGTACTTC	CASGTGTGPYEQYF
TRBD2	TRBJ2-3	TRBV3-1/TRBV3-2	once	TGTGCCAGCAGCCCACCCGGGACTAGCGGGTCAGATACGCAGTATTTT	CASSPPGTSGSDTQYF
TRBD1	TRBJ2-7	TRBV10-3	NA	TGTGCCATCAGTGAACGGCAGGGGGCGGACGAGCAGTACTTC	CAISERQGADEQYF
TRBD1	TRBJ2-7	TRBV28	NA	TGTGCCAGCAGTTTATTTTCAGGGAAACAACGGGGGACAGGAACCTTCTACGAGCAGTACTTC	CASSLFSGKQRGTGTFYEQYF
NA	TRBJ1-6	TRBV5-1	NA	TGCGCCAGCAGCTTGGCTCGGGGGGCTGGTTCACCCCTCCACTTT	CASSLARGAGSPLHF
TRBD2	TRBJ2-3	TRBV2	NA	TGTGCCAGCAGTGTTGGACTAGCGGGAGGGACAGATACGCAGTATTTT	CASSVGLAGGTDTQYF
TRBD1	TRBJ1-1	TRBV4-1	NA	TGCGCCAGCAGCCATCCAGGGGGTGAAGCTTTCTTT	CASSHPGGEAFF
NA	TRBJ2-3	TRBV19	once	TGTGCCAGTAGTATAGGGGCAGGGGTGAGCACAGATACGCAGTATTTT	CASSIGAGVSTDTQYF
NA	TRBJ1-2	TRBV19	NA	TGTGCCTCAAAGAGAGCAAGTGAGGACTATGGCTACACCTTC	CASKRASEDYGYTF
NA	TRBJ2-2	TRBV11-2	NA	TGTGCCAGCAGCTTTGGAGGTACCGGGGAGCTGTTTTTT	CASSFGGTGELFF
NA	TRBJ2-1	TRBV2	NA	TGTGCCAGCAGTGAAGAGAGTTCAAAGTTCTTC	CASSEESSKFF
NA	TRBJ1-1	TRBV21-1	NA	TGTGCCAGCAGCCCCACGAGCCGGACTAGGTTTTCCGTCGCAGAAGCTTTCTTT	CASSPTSRTRFSVAEAFF
NA	TRBJ2-1	TRBV5-1	NA	TGCGCCAGCAGCCCGGACTGGGACTCCTACAATGAGCAGTTCTTC	CASSPDWDSYNEQFF
TRBD2	TRBJ2-3	TRBV10-3	NA	TGTGCCATCACAGAGAAGGCGGGAGGGCCGTTCGGCACAGATACGCAGTATTTT	CAITEKAGGPFGTDTQYF
NA	TRBJ1-6	TRBV7-9	NA	TGTGCCAGCAGAATGGGGAGACAGGACTATTCACCCCTCCACTTT	CASRMGRQDYSPLHF
TRBD1	TRBJ1-5	TRBV15	few	TGTGCCACCAGCAGAGATTTCGGCAGGGGGACGAATCAGCCCCAGCATTTT	CATSRDFGRGTNQPQHF
TRBD1	TRBJ1-2	TRBV15	NA	TGTGCCACCAGCAACCCTGGGACAGCCTATGGCTACACCTTC	CATSNPGTAYGYTF
TRBD1	TRBJ1-2	TRBV9	NA	TGTGCCAGCAGCGTACAGGGACAGGGGGATGGCTACACCTTC	CASSVQGQGDGYTF
NA	TRBJ1-2	TRBV6-5	NA	TGTGCCAGCAGCCCCCGTGAGGGCTATGGCTACACCTTC	CASSPREGYGYTF
TRBD2	TRBJ2-7	TRBV29-1	NA	TGCAGCGCAAAAGGGGGACTAGCGGGCTCCTACGAGCAGTACTTC	CSAKGGLAGSYEQYF
NA	TRBJ1-1	TRBV4-2	NA	TGTGCCAGCAGCCAAGAAGCGGGAGCAGGGGACACTGAAGCTTTCTTT	CASSQEAGAGDTEAFF
NA	TRBJ2-7	TRBV5-5	NA	TGTGCCAGCAGCTCCGTGTGGAGAATGGAAACGCAGTACTTC	CASSSVWRMETQYF
TRBD1	TRBJ1-2	TRBV6-5	NA	TGTGCCAGCAGGATACGGGACAGGGGGCGCGGCGGCTACACCTTC	CASRIRDRGRGGYTF
NA	TRBJ1-1	TRBV4-1	NA	TGCGCCAGCAGCCTCCCCCAGGGTGGTACTGAAGCTTTCTTT	CASSLPQGGTEAFF
NA	TRBJ1-5	TRBV6-6	NA	TGTGCCAGCGCAGGGGATAGCAATCAGCCCCAGCATTTT	CASAGDSNQPQHF